The 12 T cell receptor beta chains reported below all come from one sample, sequenced in a study of blood T cell repertoires in COVID-19 (TCRdb year 2020). Library prep was done by the immunoSEQ multiplex PCR assay. TCRdb mirrors the immuneACCESS table, restricted to in-frame sequences. Some clones are absent from its copies; in checked studies, under half trace to an unresolved V gene, and the reason for the others is unknown. The table for this sample lists more than 15,000 clones; roughly 89% of them were counted only once. Together, the top ten hold 7.7% of the sample. Sequenced: peripheral blood. Every receptor here comes from a woman aged 55-75 years with active COVID-19.

This rearrangement joins TRBV2 to TRBJ2-1; tentatively, D is TRBD2 (7 bases). The CDR3 is made up of 15 amino acids. In germline, CDR1 is SNHLY, CDR2 FYNNEI. V shed 6 bases and J shed 3 bases, with 15 bases lying between them. The CDR3: CASRGEGGDYNEQFF. In nucleotides, the CDR3 is TGTGCCAGCAGGGGAGAAGGGGGGGACTACAATGAGCAGTTCTTC.

The chain combines TRBV11-2 with TRBJ1-6; no reliable D call. Between the trimmed V and J ends, which lost 6 bases and 4 bases, there was a span of 7 bases. Germline values: CDR1 SGHAT, CDR2 FQNNGV. The length of the CDR3 is 13 residues. CDR3 loop: CASRRTYNSPLHF. In DNA, the CDR3 is TGTGCCAGCAGACGAACTTATAATTCACCCCTCCACTTT.

The chain recombines TRBV29-1 with TRBJ1-1; tentatively, D is TRBD1 (6 bases). V dropped 8 bases and J dropped 1 base, with 20 bases sitting between them. CDR3 size: 15 residues. CDR1 is SQVTM, CDR2 ANQGSEA, per germline. The CDR3 spells CSHLGGQGSNTEAFF. For the CDR3, the DNA is TGCAGCCACCTCGGGGGGCAGGGCTCGAACACTGAAGCTTTCTTT.

J is TRBJ1-2 and V is TRBV9, with D maybe TRBD1 (6 bases). Trimming pared 0 bases from V and 8 bases from J, leaving 11 bases between. This CDR3 region has 13 residues. Per the germline V gene, CDR1 is SGDLS and CDR2 is YYNGEE. The CDR3 loop reads CASSVVTGQGYTF. The DNA of the CDR3 is TGTGCCAGCAGCGTAGTAACAGGGCAAGGCTACACCTTC.

The DNA of the CDR3 is TGTGCCAGCAGTTCCGACAGGGCTCAGCCCCAGCATTTT. The encoded protein is CASSSDRAQPQHF. The rearrangement links TRBV12-3 or TRBV12-4 to TRBJ1-5; 7 bases are shared with TRBD1. This CDR3 is 13 amino acids long. After removal of 4 bases from V and 6 bases from J, the junction contained 3 bases not matched to a gene.

This clone rates as medium-sized. CDR3 region: CASSQERGSAYTQYF. In nucleotides, the CDR3 is TGTGCCAGCAGCCAAGAAAGGGGGTCTGCATATACGCAGTATTTT. The chain employs TRBV14 and TRBJ2-3; the D gene is possibly TRBD1 (6 bases). Deletions cut 0 bases from V and 7 bases from J, with 14 bases between. CDR3 length: 15 residues. Germline V gene sequence: CDR1 SGHDN, CDR2 FVKESK.

CDR3: CASSAGWGGTDTQYF. CDR3 sequence (DNA): TGTGCCAGCAGCGCCGGGTGGGGGGGGACAGATACGCAGTATTTT. V gene TRBV6-4 combines with J gene TRBJ2-3, with 7 bases aligning to TRBD2. Germline CDR1 reads MRHNA; CDR2 reads SNTAGT. V lost 6 bases and J lost 3; bases outside the gene matches: 9. This CDR3 is built from 15 residues.

This clone was seen once. This chain links TRBV5-1 with TRBJ1-4; D not resolved. This CDR3 comprises 15 residues. CDR1 is SGHRS, CDR2 YFSETQ, per germline. Trimming removed 3 bases at V and 0 bases at J, with 9 bases between. CDR3 sequence (DNA): TGCGCCAGCAGCTCAACAGAAGCAACTAATGAAAAACTGTTTTTT. Protein product: CASSSTEATNEKLFF.

The V call is TRBV6-5, the J call TRBJ1-4; D might be TRBD1 (6 bases). The CDR3 contains 14 residues. Between the trimmed V and J ends, which lost 0 bases and 10 bases, there was a span of 12 bases. Germline CDR1 and CDR2: MNHEY and SVGAGI. For the CDR3, the DNA is TGTGCCAGCAGTTACTCCGGGGGGGGCGGAAAACTGTTTTTT. This gives the protein CASSYSGGGGKLFF.

V usage is TRBV5-1 and J usage is TRBJ2-5, with a weak D call TRBD1 (6 bases). Germline CDR1 SGHRS, CDR2 YFSETQ. CDR3 size: 14 residues. Trimming took off 0 bases at V and 1 base at J, with 7 bases between the two ends. CDR3: CASSLGTVQETQYF. CDR3 sequence (DNA): TGCGCCAGCAGCTTGGGGACAGTCCAAGAGACCCAGTACTTC. Combining the CDR3 with reference TRBV5-1 and TRBJ2-5 gives the whole variable domain KAGVTQTPRYLIKTRGQQVTLSCSPISGHRSVSWYQQTPGQGLQFLFEYFSETQRNKGNFPGRFSGRQFSNSRSEMNVSTLELGDSALYLCASSLGTVQETQYFGPGTRLLVL.

The chain couples TRBV3-1 (or the pseudogene TRBV3-2) to TRBJ2-3, with a possible D match to TRBD2 (6 bases). The CDR3 loop spans 19 amino acids. CDR1 and CDR2 from the germline V gene are LGHDT and YNNKEL (reference sequence). Trimming took off 1 base at V and 2 bases at J, with 22 bases between the two ends. Here the CDR3 DNA reads TGTGCCAGCAGCCAAGCGCCGGGGCGCGGGGAAGGACCCACAGATACGCAGTATTTT. Its translation is CASSQAPGRGEGPTDTQYF.

The rearrangement uses TRBV19 and TRBJ1-5; 11 nucleotides agree with TRBD1. This CDR3 spans 16 amino acids. Germline CDR1 LNHDA, CDR2 SQIVND (reference sequence). V lost 3 bases and J lost 6; bases outside the gene matches: 7. This chain's CDR3 is CASSIGVGQGAQPQHF. The CDR3 DNA is TGTGCCAGTAGTATTGGGGTTGGACAGGGGGCTCAGCCCCAGCATTTT.